These 27 T cell receptor beta chains were sequenced from one sample in a study of cytomegalovirus exposure and HLA in healthy donors. This PCR relied on a set of 60 Vbeta primers and 13 Jbeta primers. Assay: immunoSEQ multiplex PCR; the TCRdb copy retains only in-frame clones and omits some. The table has 150,000 to 200,000 clones, around nine tenths seen once; the top ten hold approximately 1.7%. The sample taken for sequencing was PBMCs. Receptor source: a woman between 18 and 29 years old in good health and CMV-seronegative.

This rearrangement joins TRBV6-1 to TRBJ1-4; TRBD1 agrees at 11 bases. Germline assignment: CDR1 MNHNS and CDR2 SASEGT. CDR3 length equals 17 residues. With 4 bases clipped from V and 7 bases from J, the junction kept 11 bases outside the gene matches. The CDR3 DNA is TGTGCCAGCAGTGTCTCCCAGGGGACAGGGGGGGCTGAAAAACTGTTTTTT. Its translation is CASSVSQGTGGAEKLFF.

This clone has a single count. The CDR3 DNA reads TGTGCCAGCAGCCCTCGACAGGGGGCCTTCAATGAGCAGTTCTTC. Amino acid sequence: CASSPRQGAFNEQFF. J is TRBJ2-1 and V is TRBV7-2; TRBD1 matches at 10 bases. This CDR3 is built from 15 residues. V trimming: 5 bases; J trimming: 6 bases; junction bases outside the gene matches: 7. Germline V lookup: CDR1 SGHTA, CDR2 FQGNSA.

V usage is TRBV7-2 and J usage is TRBJ2-1; 11 bases agree with TRBD2. V shed 5 bases, J shed 5 bases, and the junction held 17 bases outside the gene matches. The length of the CDR3 is 19 residues. CDR1 is SGHTA, CDR2 FQGNSA, per germline. CDR3 nucleotide sequence: TGTGCCAGCAGCAAAGGTTATGGGGTTAGCGGGAGGGCAAACAATGAGCAGTTCTTC. Residues: CASSKGYGVSGRANNEQFF.

The chain employs TRBV6-1 and TRBJ2-2; TRBD1 might be the D (6 bases). The V gene's germline CDR1 is MNHNS and CDR2 SASEGT. The CDR3 length is 13 residues. Trimming stripped 10 bases from V and 1 base from J, with 10 bases between. The CDR3 DNA sequence: TGTGCCACTTCGGACAGGAACACCGGGGAGCTGTTTTTT. This sequence encodes CATSDRNTGELFF.

The chain uses TRBV11-3 and TRBJ2-1, with 8 positions matching TRBD1. Trimming cost V 5 bases and J 6 bases; bases outside gene matches: 3. The CDR3 has 13 residues. CDR1 SGHNT and CDR2 YENEEA come from the germline V gene. CDR3 bases: TGTGCCAGCAGCCTGACAGGGGTCAATGAGCAGTTCTTC. Protein sequence: CASSLTGVNEQFF.

This clone has a handful of counts. This chain joins TRBV5-1 and TRBJ2-6, with 7 bases that match TRBD1. V trimming: 7 bases; J trimming: 0 bases; junction bases outside the gene matches: 10. Germline loops: CDR1 SGHRS, CDR2 YFSETQ. There are 17 residues in the CDR3. CDR3 bases: TGCGCCAGCCGATCAGGGGACAGTCACTCTGGGGCCAACGTCCTGACTTTC. Translation gives CASRSGDSHSGANVLTF.

The rearrangement links TRBV18 to TRBJ2-7; 9 bases match TRBD2. J lost 2 bases, V lost 4 bases, and 6 bases had no gene match. This CDR3 is 15 amino acids long. The V gene's germline CDR1 is KGHSH and CDR2 LQKENI. The CDR3 reads CASSQQTSGTYEQYF. CDR3 bases: TGTGCCAGCTCACAACAGACTAGCGGTACCTACGAGCAGTACTTC.

In its sample, this clone was seen once. The genes are TRBV11-3 and TRBJ2-7; 11 nucleotides agree with TRBD2. The J segment lost 4 bases and the V segment lost 1 base, leaving 6 bases of the junction unmatched. The V gene's germline CDR1 is SGHNT and CDR2 YENEEA. The CDR3 is made up of 16 amino acids. In DNA, the CDR3 is TGTGCCAGCAGCTTAGCTGGGACTAGCGGATTTTACGAGCAGTACTTC. It is translated as CASSLAGTSGFYEQYF.

V and J are TRBV14 and TRBJ1-2; unclear D gene. Germline lookup yields CDR1 SGHDN and CDR2 FVKESK. The CDR3 has 13 residues. With 1 base removed from V and 7 bases from J, the gap between germline ends came to 10 bases. This CDR3 reads CASSQVPLAGYTF. The CDR3 DNA is TGTGCCAGCAGCCAAGTTCCTTTGGCTGGCTACACCTTC.

The chain recombines TRBV5-6 with TRBJ2-5; TRBD2 might be the D (6 bases). The CDR3 has 15 amino acids. The germline gives CDR1 SGHDT, CDR2 YYEEEE. The V gene lost 2 bases and the J gene lost 1 base, with 12 bases spanning the gap. The CDR3 DNA reads TGTGCCAGCAGCTTTTGGGGAGCGGGCCAAGAGACCCAGTACTTC. It yields the protein CASSFWGAGQETQYF. The whole variable domain, filled in from reference TRBV5-6 and TRBJ2-5, reads DAGVTQSPTHLIKTRGQQVTLRCSPKSGHDTVSWYQQALGQGPQFIFQYYEEEERQRGNFPDRFSGHQFPNYSSELNVNALLLGDSALYLCASSFWGAGQETQYFGPGTRLLVL.

A few counts support this clone. CDR3 nucleotide sequence: TGCAGCGTTACGCAACAGGGGAGCGAGCAGTACTTC. Encoded protein: CSVTQQGSEQYF. The chain combines TRBV29-1 with TRBJ2-7, with TRBD1 matching 7 bases. Unmatched junction bases numbered 7, after V lost 5 bases and J lost 6 bases. CDR3 length equals 12 residues. Germline V gives CDR1 SQVTM, CDR2 ANQGSEA.

The rearrangement uses TRBV25-1 and TRBJ2-7; D might be TRBD2 (6 bases). CDR1 and CDR2 from the germline V gene are MGHDK and SYGVNS. This CDR3 contains 15 residues. Trimming cost V 6 bases and J 6 bases, with 21 bases left between them. In DNA form, the CDR3 reads TGTGCCAGCAGGGGGCTGCGGGATGGGACCCTCGAGCAGTACTTC. Protein: CASRGLRDGTLEQYF.

This chain connects TRBV5-5 to TRBJ1-6, with 7 positions matching TRBD1. Per germline, CDR1 SGHKS and CDR2 YYEKEE (reference sequence). The CDR3 loop spans 16 amino acids. The V gene end was trimmed by 4 bases and the J gene end by 10 bases; junction bases not matched to a gene: 14. CDR3 amino acids: CASSTAAGGLESPLHF. CDR3 in DNA: TGTGCCAGCAGCACGGCGGCAGGGGGTCTTGAATCACCCCTCCACTTT.

The chain joins TRBV10-3 to TRBJ2-1; 13 positions agree with TRBD2. V shed 7 bases, J shed 3 bases, and the junction held 6 bases outside the gene matches. The CDR3 loop spans 16 amino acids. Germline V CDR1 and CDR2: ENHRY, SYGVKD. Here the CDR3 reads CAITTGTSGDYNEQFF. The CDR3 DNA reads TGTGCCATCACTACCGGGACTAGCGGGGACTACAATGAGCAGTTCTTC.

This clone has only a few counts. J is TRBJ2-7 and V is TRBV6-5; weak D call: TRBD1 (7 bases). With 8 bases removed from V and 0 bases from J, the gap between germline ends came to 11 bases. Germline assignment: CDR1 MNHEY and CDR2 SVGAGI. CDR3 size: 13 residues. The CDR3 DNA sequence: TGTGCCAGCTGGGGGGACAGCTCCTACGAGCAGTACTTC. Amino acid sequence: CASWGDSSYEQYF.

CDR3 sequence reads: CASSVGGRVNEQYF. The CDR3, as DNA: TGTGCCAGCAGCGTAGGGGGGAGGGTGAACGAGCAGTACTTC. The chain combines TRBV9 with TRBJ2-5; 7 bases are shared with TRBD2. The DNA end favors TRBJ2-7, so the J call may be wrong. The CDR3 runs 14 residues. Germline CDR1 SGDLS, CDR2 YYNGEE.

The chain carries TRBV25-1 and TRBJ1-2; 11 bases agree with TRBD1. V shed 1 base, J shed 10 bases, and the junction held 5 bases outside the gene matches. The CDR3 extends over 14 amino acids. From germline, CDR1 is MGHDK and CDR2 SYGVNS. CDR3: CASSELDRGQDYTF. CDR3 nucleotides: TGTGCCAGCAGTGAATTGGACAGGGGGCAAGACTACACCTTC.

V and J are TRBV5-1 and TRBJ2-7; weak D call: TRBD1 (5 bases). V lost 0 bases and J 3 bases, leaving 7 bases between the germline ends. The germline V gene encodes CDR1 SGHRS and CDR2 YFSETQ. The CDR3 extends over 13 amino acids. The CDR3 protein is CASSLERGYEQYF. CDR3 sequence (DNA): TGCGCCAGCAGCTTGGAAAGGGGCTACGAGCAGTACTTC.

This chain joins TRBV6-1 and TRBJ2-7, with 9 positions matching TRBD2. The CDR3 is made up of 16 amino acids. The germline V gene encodes CDR1 MNHNS and CDR2 SASEGT. The J segment lost 5 bases and the V segment lost 0 bases, leaving 8 bases of the junction unmatched. CDR3 residues: CASSEARGGLPHEQYF. The DNA of the CDR3 is TGTGCCAGCAGTGAAGCGCGGGGGGGGCTCCCCCACGAGCAGTACTTC.

This rearrangement joins TRBV7-2 to TRBJ2-3; D uncertain. Deletions cut 5 bases from V and 6 bases from J, with 12 bases between. The CDR3 covers 13 residues. Germline CDR1 reads SGHTA; CDR2 reads FQGNSA. The DNA for the CDR3 is TGTGCCAGCAGCCCTGTAGAGTTCGATACGCAGTATTTT. Amino acid sequence: CASSPVEFDTQYF.

The rearrangement uses TRBV5-1 and TRBJ1-1; TRBD1 is a possible D gene (6 bases). The germline V and J ends were trimmed by 4 bases and 0 bases, with 16 bases remaining between them. The CDR3 contains 16 residues. Germline V gene lookup returns CDR1 SGHRS and CDR2 YFSETQ. The CDR3 DNA follows: TGCGCCAGCAGCGTCCAGGGGTTCAGCATGAACACTGAAGCTTTCTTT. It translates to CASSVQGFSMNTEAFF.

The chain uses TRBV5-1 and TRBJ2-1; 11 nucleotides match TRBD1. V shed 4 bases and J 2 bases; nucleotides not matched to a gene: 11. This CDR3 comprises 18 residues. Germline assignment: CDR1 SGHRS and CDR2 YFSETQ. The CDR3 nucleotides read TGCGCCAGCAGCACGGTCCCGGGACAGGGGGGGGCCTACAATGAGCAGTTCTTC. This codes for CASSTVPGQGGAYNEQFF.

The chain joins TRBV5-1 to TRBJ2-1; 14 nucleotides agree with TRBD2. Losses at the gene ends were 0 bases for V and 4 bases for J; bases not matched to a gene: 3. CDR3 size: 17 residues. CDR1 is SGHRS, CDR2 YFSETQ, per germline. CDR3 bases: TGCGCCAGCAGCTTGGGAGGGACTAGCGGGAGTTACAATGAGCAGTTCTTC. Translated: CASSLGGTSGSYNEQFF.

This sequence joins TRBV10-3 and TRBJ1-2; 7 positions agree with TRBD1. From germline, CDR1 is ENHRY and CDR2 SYGVKD. After removal of 0 bases from V and 7 bases from J, the junction contained 11 bases not matched to a gene. The CDR3 loop spans 16 amino acids. In DNA form, the CDR3 reads TGTGCCATCAGTGAGTCGACTCAGAGACAGGGCTCTGGCTACACCTTC. This codes for CAISESTQRQGSGYTF.

The chain employs TRBV2 and TRBJ1-1; a weak D match, TRBD1 (6 bases). The CDR3 runs 13 residues. Trimming cost V 7 bases and J 6 bases, with 15 bases left between them. Per germline, CDR1 SNHLY and CDR2 FYNNEI. CDR3 coding DNA: TGTGCCAGCAATCAGGGGCCCGGAGCTGAAGCTTTCTTT. This translates into CASNQGPGAEAFF.

The genes are TRBV5-1 and TRBJ2-1; maybe TRBD1 (5 bases). V was pared by 1 base and J by 4 bases, with 15 bases between. CDR3 length: 16 amino acids. The germline gives CDR1 SGHRS, CDR2 YFSETQ. CDR3 nucleotide sequence: TGCGCCAGCAGCTTGCCGGACACATCAATATACAATGAGCAGTTCTTC. This codes for CASSLPDTSIYNEQFF.

The chain links TRBV5-1 to TRBJ1-1; D is possibly TRBD1 (6 bases). The CDR3 spans 14 residues. CDR1 and CDR2 from the germline V gene are SGHRS and YFSETQ. V was cut by 5 bases and J by 1 base, with 12 bases left in between. The CDR3 protein is CASRPGAPNTEAFF. The CDR3 DNA reads TGCGCCAGCAGACCAGGGGCCCCGAACACTGAAGCTTTCTTT.